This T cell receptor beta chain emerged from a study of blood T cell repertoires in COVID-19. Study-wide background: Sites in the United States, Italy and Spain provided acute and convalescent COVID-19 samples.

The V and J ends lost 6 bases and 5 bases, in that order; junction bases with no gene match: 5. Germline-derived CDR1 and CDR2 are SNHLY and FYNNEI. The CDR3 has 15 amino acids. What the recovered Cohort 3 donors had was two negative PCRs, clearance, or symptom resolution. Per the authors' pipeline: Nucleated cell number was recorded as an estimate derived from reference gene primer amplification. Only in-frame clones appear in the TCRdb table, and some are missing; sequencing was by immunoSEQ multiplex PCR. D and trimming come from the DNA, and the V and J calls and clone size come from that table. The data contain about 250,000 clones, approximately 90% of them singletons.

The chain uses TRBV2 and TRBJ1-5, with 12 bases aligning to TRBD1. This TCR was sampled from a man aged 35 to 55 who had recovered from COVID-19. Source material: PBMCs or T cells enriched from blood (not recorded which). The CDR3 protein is CASRTGQGAYQPQHF. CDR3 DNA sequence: TGTGCCAGCAGGACGGGACAGGGGGCTTATCAGCCCCAGCATTTT.